Shown below are 13 T cell receptor beta chains from a single sample sequenced in a study of graft-versus-host responses after intestinal transplantation. Sequenced by immunoSEQ multiplex PCR; TCRdb stores in-frame clones only, minus some. The data show 78,000 or so clones, roughly 84% seen once. The antigens of these receptors remain unknown. The sample in question was unstimulated CD8+ T cells sorted from spleen or lymph node cells, obtained before transplant. Receptor source: a human donor who was the organ donor for an intestinal transplant.

About this clone itself: The sample holds other DNA sequences that translate to the same CDR3. The chain couples TRBV5-4 to TRBJ2-7; 8 nucleotides agree with TRBD1. With V trimmed by 4 bases and J by 0 bases, 3 bases remained unmatched. The CDR3 contains 14 residues. Germline V gene sequence: CDR1 SGHNT, CDR2 YYREEE (reference sequence). CDR3 loop: CASSPGQGSYEQYF. The CDR3 DNA reads TGTGCCAGCAGCCCCGGACAGGGCTCCTACGAGCAGTACTTC.

This chain uses TRBV5-4 with TRBJ2-5; tentative D call: TRBD1 (5 bases). The CDR3 is 15 amino acids. In germline, CDR1 is SGHNT, CDR2 YYREEE (reference sequence). V was shortened by 4 bases and J by 4 bases, with 17 bases between the two germline ends. The CDR3 DNA sequence: TGTGCCAGCAGCCCGACAGTTCGACGGTTAGAGACCCAGTACTTC. Its translation: CASSPTVRRLETQYF.

The V call is TRBV18, the J call TRBJ2-1; D gene uncertain. V lost 3 bases to trimming and J lost 1 base, with 28 bases between them. The CDR3 runs to 21 residues. Germline V gene sequence: CDR1 KGHSH, CDR2 LQKENI. The CDR3 DNA follows: TGTGCCAGCTCACCGAGGAGTCCTGCCTCGCTCTGGCTTTATTCCTACAATGAGCAGTTCTTC. Amino acids: CASSPRSPASLWLYSYNEQFF.

The chain couples TRBV4-1 to TRBJ1-1; D not resolved. The CDR3 contains 14 residues. Trimming pared 3 bases from V and 1 base from J, leaving 9 bases between. Germline assignment: CDR1 MGHRA and CDR2 YSYEKL. The CDR3 protein is CASSHTDPNTEAFF. In DNA, the CDR3 is TGCGCCAGCAGCCACACGGACCCGAACACTGAAGCTTTCTTT.

This clone has only a few counts. The V gene is TRBV6-5, the J gene TRBJ2-5; 15 bases align to TRBD2. J gave up 4 bases and V 5 bases, and 2 bases lay outside the gene matches. The CDR3 is made up of 15 amino acids. Germline V gene lookup returns CDR1 MNHEY and CDR2 SVGAGI. The CDR3 region is CASSGLAGGPETQYF. CDR3 DNA: TGTGCCAGCAGTGGACTAGCGGGGGGGCCAGAGACCCAGTACTTC.

In regard to this clone: Lacking the conserved final phenylalanine or tryptophan, this CDR3 likely reflects a read error. V and J are TRBV2 and TRBJ1-2, with D unresolved. The CDR3 runs 15 residues. The germline V gene encodes CDR1 SNHLY and CDR2 FYNNEI. Trimming cost V 3 bases and J 0 bases, with 11 bases left between them. The CDR3 DNA reads as TGTGCCAGCAGTGACGCAGGAGTAGCTAACTATGGCTACACCGTA. This sequence encodes CASSDAGVANYGYTV.

V usage is TRBV12-5 and J usage is TRBJ2-1; no firm D call. The CDR3 runs 12 residues. Trimming stripped 2 bases from V and 10 bases from J, with 9 bases between. Germline V gives CDR1 LGHNT, CDR2 FRNRAP. CDR3 nucleotide sequence: TGTGCTAGTGGTTTGATGGGAAGCGAGCAGTTCTTC. Protein: CASGLMGSEQFF.

This chain connects TRBV28 to TRBJ1-2; D is possibly TRBD1 (5 bases). From germline, CDR1 is MDHEN and CDR2 SYDVKM. Trimming pared 8 bases from V and 3 bases from J, leaving 10 bases between. The CDR3 length is 12 residues. DNA of the CDR3: TGTGCCAGCTACGGGACTTACTATGGCTACACCTTC. Translating it yields CASYGTYYGYTF.

The CDR3 here is CASSPRGGQAYGYTF. The CDR3 DNA follows: TGTGCCAGCAGCCCTCGAGGGGGGCAAGCCTATGGCTACACCTTC. V usage is TRBV6-6 and J usage is TRBJ1-2; D possibly corresponds to TRBD1 (6 bases). The CDR3 totals 15 residues. Germline V lookup: CDR1 MNHNY, CDR2 SVGAGI (reference sequence). Trimming took 6 bases from V and 4 from J, leaving 18 bases between them.

The rearrangement uses TRBV5-6 and TRBJ1-5, with 8 bases matching TRBD1. The V gene end was trimmed by 4 bases and the J gene end by 5 bases; junction bases not matched to a gene: 5. Germline CDR1 reads SGHDT; CDR2 reads YYEEEE. The CDR3 runs 14 residues. In DNA form, the CDR3 reads TGTGCCAGCAGCCTCGGACAGGGCCATCAGCCCCAGCATTTT. It specifies CASSLGQGHQPQHF.

The rearrangement joins TRBV5-1 to TRBJ1-4; D may be TRBD1 (5 bases). The germline V gene has CDR1 SGHRS and CDR2 YFSETQ. Deletions cut 4 bases from V and 5 bases from J, with 15 bases between. CDR3 length: 15 residues. CDR3 residues: CASSEEGQQNEKLFF. CDR3 DNA: TGCGCCAGCAGCGAGGAGGGGCAGCAGAATGAAAAACTGTTTTTT.

V gene TRBV7-2 combines with J gene TRBJ2-1; D gene uncertain. CDR3 length: 17 residues. Germline CDR1 reads SGHTA; CDR2 reads FQGNSA. The ends were cut back, 3 bases at V and 0 bases at J, with 15 bases in the middle. The CDR3 sequence: CASSFDVPLYSYNEQFF. DNA for the CDR3: TGTGCCAGCAGCTTTGACGTACCTCTCTACTCCTACAATGAGCAGTTCTTC.

The V and J genes are TRBV28 and TRBJ2-3; 12 bases agree with TRBD2. This CDR3 region has 14 residues. Per the germline V gene, CDR1 is MDHEN and CDR2 is SYDVKM. Trimming removed 3 bases from V and 6 bases from J; junction bases left unmatched: 1. The DNA of the CDR3 is TGTGCCAGCAGTTTGCTAGCGGGGGGGGATACGCAGTATTTT. This sequence encodes CASSLLAGGDTQYF.